Given below is one T cell receptor (beta chain) in context. Clones were sequenced by immunoSEQ multiplex PCR, and TCRdb holds only the in-frame ones, with some missing. This sample carries 40,000 to 55,000 clones, roughly 87% of them seen once, and the ten largest clones take 1.2%. The germline V gene encodes CDR1 SQVTM and CDR2 ANQGSEA. J lost 7 bases, V lost 6 bases, and 12 bases had no gene match. The CDR3 is 14 amino acids. The data derive from a study of T cell changes during pregnancy in multiple sclerosis. The starting material was CD4+ T cells from peripheral blood mononuclear cells, obtained after pregnancy. This clonotype was sampled from a female donor with multiple sclerosis, enrolled in a pregnancy study. The chain couples TRBV29-1 to TRBJ1-5; 7 bases are shared with TRBD1. The CDR3: CSVGARGKGQPQHF. Here the CDR3 DNA reads TGCAGCGTCGGGGCCAGGGGGAAGGGACAGCCCCAGCATTTT.